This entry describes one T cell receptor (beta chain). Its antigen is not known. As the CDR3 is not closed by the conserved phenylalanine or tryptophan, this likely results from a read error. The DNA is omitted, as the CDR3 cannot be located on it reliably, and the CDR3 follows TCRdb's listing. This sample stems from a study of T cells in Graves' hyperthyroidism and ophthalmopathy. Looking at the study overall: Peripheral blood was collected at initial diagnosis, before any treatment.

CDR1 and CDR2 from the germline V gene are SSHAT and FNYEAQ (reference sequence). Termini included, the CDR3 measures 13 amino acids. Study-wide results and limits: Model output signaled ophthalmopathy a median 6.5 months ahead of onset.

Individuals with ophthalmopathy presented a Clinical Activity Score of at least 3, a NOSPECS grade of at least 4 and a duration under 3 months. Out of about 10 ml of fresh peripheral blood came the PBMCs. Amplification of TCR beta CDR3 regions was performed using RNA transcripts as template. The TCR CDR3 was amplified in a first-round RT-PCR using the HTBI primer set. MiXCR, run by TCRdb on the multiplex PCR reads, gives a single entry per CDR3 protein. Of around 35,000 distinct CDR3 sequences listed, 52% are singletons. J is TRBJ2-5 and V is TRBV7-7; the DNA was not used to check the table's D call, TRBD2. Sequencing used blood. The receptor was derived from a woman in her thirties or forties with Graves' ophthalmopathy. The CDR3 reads CASSPEGSGTSNT.